This T cell receptor beta chain was observed in a study of T cell repertoires in cytomegalovirus infection. In the study overall: Both CMV infection and a matching HLA type were indicated by public TCR beta signatures.

The ends were cut back, 2 bases at V and 2 bases at J, with 15 bases in the middle. CDR3 length equals 17 residues. Per the germline V gene, CDR1 is MDHEN and CDR2 is SYDVKM. Points from the study as a whole: Cumulative frequency of public TCR beta families picked out carriers of CMV plus the relevant HLA. HLA-C-restricted CMV clonotypes gave the most frequent clonotype in two of eight donors.

TCRdb processed the reads anew with MiXCR; each CDR3 protein has one entry. The sample comprises hundreds of thousands of distinct CDR3 sequences, 20% to 25% of which are singletons, and roughly 8% rests with the top ten. As regards this clonotype: The antigen is undetermined.

The receptor was isolated from a human donor in good health (CMV status not recorded). Some clones in this sample may be carry-over from other donors' samples. The sample comprised CD8+ T cells from PBMCs. V usage is TRBV28 and J usage is TRBJ2-2, with D perhaps TRBD2 (7 bases). The CDR3 region is CASSLMGGPINTGELFF. As DNA, the CDR3 is TGTGCCAGCAGTTTAATGGGGGGGCCTATCAACACCGGGGAGCTGTTTTTT.